This T cell receptor beta chain came from a study of blood T cell repertoires in COVID-19. Study background: PBMCs, B-cell-depleted T cells, or T cells provided the cDNA or gDNA that made up the material.

Sequencing was performed with immunoSEQ multiplex PCR; in TCRdb, only in-frame clones are kept and a portion is missing. The sample contains some 340,000 clones, about four fifths of which appear only once. V lost 4 bases to trimming and J lost 13 bases; unmatched junction nucleotides: 7. CDR3 length: 12 residues. Germline CDR1 and CDR2: MNHEY and SVGAGI. The source is a woman between 50 and 59 years old who had recovered from COVID-19. Specimen: PBMCs or T cells enriched from blood (not recorded which). The genes are TRBV6-5 and TRBJ2-1; 7 nucleotides match TRBD1. The CDR3 DNA reads TGTGCCAGCAGTTTTTCGGGACAGCGACAGTTCTTC. Its translation is CASSFSGQRQFF.